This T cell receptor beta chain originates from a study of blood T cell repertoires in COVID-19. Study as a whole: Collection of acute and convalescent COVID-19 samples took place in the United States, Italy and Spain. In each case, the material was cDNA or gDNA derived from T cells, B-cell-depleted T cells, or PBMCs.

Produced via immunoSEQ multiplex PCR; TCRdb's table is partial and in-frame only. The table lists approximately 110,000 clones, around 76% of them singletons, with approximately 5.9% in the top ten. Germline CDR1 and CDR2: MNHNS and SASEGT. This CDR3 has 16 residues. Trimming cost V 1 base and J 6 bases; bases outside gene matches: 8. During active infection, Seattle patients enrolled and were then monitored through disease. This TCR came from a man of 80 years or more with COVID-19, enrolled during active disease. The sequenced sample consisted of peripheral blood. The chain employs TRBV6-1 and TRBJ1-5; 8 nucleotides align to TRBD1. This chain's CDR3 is CASSEGFQGAGQPQHF. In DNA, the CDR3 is TGTGCCAGCAGTGAAGGTTTCCAGGGGGCGGGTCAGCCCCAGCATTTT.